This TCR beta chain stems from a study of T-cell reconstitution after alpha-beta-depleted transplantation in children. General study points: T-cell counts and diversity at one year post-transplant came mainly from newly produced T cells. About two months after transplant, alpha-beta T cells reportedly came from several hundred expanded graft clones. Surviving recipient T cells and thymic progenitors underlay high day-60 TCRbeta diversity in some patients.

The CDR3 extends over 13 amino acids. Trimming stripped 4 bases from V and 2 bases from J, with 7 bases between. Germline lookup yields CDR1 MNHNS and CDR2 SASEGT. This clonotype came up many times. Antigen: not known. The TCRbeta library incorporated unique molecular identifiers. TCRdb re-analysed the PCR reads in MiXCR, keeping a single row per CDR3 protein. Counted here are about 220,000 distinct CDR3 sequences, about 15% occurring once; the ten biggest clones make up about 39%. This chain links TRBV6-1 with TRBJ2-3, with D unclear. The TCR sequence derives from a male patient aged 2-15 years who had a stem cell transplant for acute lymphoblastic leukemia, so the T cells may come from the graft donor. The specimen comprised PBMCs, mostly from graft donor cells, sampled 360 days after TCRalphabeta/CD19-depleted stem cell transplant. The CDR3 reads CASSGVYTDTQYF. The CDR3 region has the DNA TGTGCCAGCAGTGGAGTGTACACAGATACGCAGTATTTT.